This T cell receptor (beta chain) came from a study of blood T cell repertoires in COVID-19. Across the whole study: The United States, Italy and Spain were the sources of the acute and convalescent COVID-19 samples. The cDNA or gDNA used as material had been derived from T cells, B-cell-depleted T cells, or PBMCs.

Clones were sequenced by immunoSEQ multiplex PCR, and TCRdb holds only the in-frame ones, with some missing. The sample includes under 85,000 clones, nearly 85% of them seen just once. Germline CDR1 and CDR2: LGHDT and YNNKEL (reference sequence). The ends lost 0 bases at V and 3 bases at J; junction bases unmatched: 6. This CDR3 contains 17 residues. Sequencing was done on a sample of peripheral blood. This rearrangement joins TRBV3-1 (or the pseudogene TRBV3-2) to TRBJ1-3; 9 bases fit TRBD1. The receptor comes from a human donor in a cohort sampled during active COVID-19. CDR3 protein: CASSQEGQGYIGNTIYF. DNA for the CDR3: TGTGCCAGCAGCCAAGAGGGACAGGGTTATATTGGAAACACCATATATTTT.